The 18 T cell receptor beta chains presented below share a single source sample, sequenced in a study of Ad26.COV2.S vaccination and SARS-CoV-2 variants. Profiled with immunoSEQ multiplex PCR; TCRdb holds only in-frame clones, not every one. Of more than 350,000 clones listed, about nine tenths are singletons. Treatment of the sample: some 20 received Ad26.COV2.S at low or high dose, single or two shots; about 5 received placebo; per-sample allocation not given. Vaccine and placebo recipients were sampled on day 63 after the first injection. Material: peripheral blood, obtained in a trial of Ad26.COV2.S vaccine versus placebo. These receptors were taken from a person aged 18-60 years who received the Ad26.COV2.S COVID-19 vaccine or a placebo.

V usage is TRBV6-5 and J usage is TRBJ2-3; D not certain. Germline CDR1 reads MNHEY; CDR2 reads SVGAGI. The ends were cut back, 6 bases at V and 2 bases at J, with 9 bases in the middle. The CDR3 runs 13 residues. CDR3 nucleotide sequence: TGTGCCAGCAGGGCAGCGAACACAGATACGCAGTATTTT. Protein product: CASRAANTDTQYF.

The chain links TRBV4-3 to TRBJ1-1; D is possibly TRBD1 (6 bases). Germline CDR1 is LGHNA and CDR2 is YSLEER. The V end was cut by 1 base, the J end by 1 base, with 13 bases between. This CDR3 contains 16 residues. This CDR3 is CASSQVIGQPNTEAFF. CDR3 sequence (DNA): TGCGCCAGCAGCCAAGTCATAGGACAGCCGAACACTGAAGCTTTCTTT.

In this sample, this clone turned up many times. The V gene is TRBV5-4, the J gene TRBJ2-7, with D perhaps matching TRBD1 (5 bases). This CDR3 has 15 amino acids. V gave up 0 bases and J gave up 0 bases, with 10 bases separating them. CDR1 and CDR2 from the germline V gene are SGHNT and YYREEE (reference sequence). The CDR3 region has the DNA TGTGCCAGCAGCTTGGAACAGGACGCCTCCTACGAGCAGTACTTC. It yields the protein CASSLEQDASYEQYF.

The chain is built from TRBV5-1 and TRBJ2-2; the match to TRBD1 covers 8 bases. This CDR3 is 16 amino acids long. V lost 4 bases and J lost 0; bases outside the gene matches: 5. Per the germline V gene, CDR1 is SGHRS and CDR2 is YFSETQ. CDR3 coding DNA: TGCGCCAGCAGCCCACTGGGACAGGCGAACACCGGGGAGCTGTTTTTT. Its protein product is CASSPLGQANTGELFF.

This chain connects TRBV5-1 to TRBJ2-1; the D gene is possibly TRBD2 (6 bases). The CDR3 length is 18 residues. Trimming took off 2 bases at V and 8 bases at J, with 26 bases between the two ends. From germline, CDR1 is SGHRS and CDR2 YFSETQ. CDR3 loop: CASSLHDGRSRGPDEQFF. The CDR3 nucleotides are TGCGCCAGCAGCTTACATGATGGGAGGAGTCGAGGGCCCGATGAGCAGTTCTTC.

The chain links TRBV6-5 to TRBJ1-1, with D unresolved. This CDR3 has 14 residues. Germline V gene data show CDR1 as MNHEY and CDR2 as SVGAGI. V was clipped by 6 bases and J by 0 bases, with 11 bases between them. CDR3 loop: CASRQSDLNTEAFF. In DNA form, the CDR3 reads TGTGCCAGCAGACAGTCGGACCTGAACACTGAAGCTTTCTTT.

This sequence joins TRBV11-2 and TRBJ2-7, with 10 bases matching TRBD2. Germline trimming cut 5 bases from V and 7 bases from J; bases unmatched to any gene: 11. Germline V gives CDR1 SGHAT, CDR2 FQNNGV. The CDR3 contains 15 residues. CDR3 in amino acids: CASSGLAGARREQYF. The CDR3 coding sequence is TGTGCCAGCAGCGGCCTAGCGGGAGCACGCAGGGAGCAGTACTTC.

The CDR3 DNA reads TGCGCCAGCAGCGTGGACAGGGGAGGAATCAATGAGCAGTTCTTC. It codes for CASSVDRGGINEQFF. The chain recombines TRBV5-1 with TRBJ2-1; 9 nucleotides agree with TRBD1. Per germline, CDR1 SGHRS and CDR2 YFSETQ. Unmatched junction bases numbered 8, after V lost 4 bases and J lost 6 bases. This CDR3 is built from 15 residues.

The chain recombines TRBV7-9 with TRBJ2-7; D is ambiguous. Between the trimmed V and J ends, which lost 1 base and 5 bases, there was a span of 9 bases. This CDR3 has 13 residues. Germline lookup yields CDR1 SEHNR and CDR2 FQNEAQ (reference sequence). The CDR3 bases are TGTGCCAGCAGCTTAGGTGCGGAGCACGAGCAGTACTTC. Its translation: CASSLGAEHEQYF.

The gene calls are TRBV5-4 and TRBJ1-1, with 10 bases aligning to TRBD1. The CDR3 has 15 amino acids. V shed 4 bases, J shed 5 bases, and the junction held 8 bases outside the gene matches. The V gene's germline CDR1 is SGHNT and CDR2 YYREEE (reference sequence). The CDR3 sequence is CASSNLGQGFTEAFF. The CDR3 DNA sequence: TGTGCCAGCAGCAACCTGGGACAGGGGTTTACTGAAGCTTTCTTT.

This chain connects TRBV7-8 to TRBJ1-5; D ambiguous. Germline assignment: CDR1 SGHVS and CDR2 FQNEAQ. This CDR3 spans 17 amino acids. Trimming took off 1 base at V and 4 bases at J, with 17 bases between the two ends. The CDR3 sequence is CASSLVGLLGMNQPQHF. The CDR3 DNA follows: TGTGCCAGCAGCTTAGTAGGGCTCTTGGGGATGAATCAGCCCCAGCATTTT.

V gene TRBV7-2 combines with J gene TRBJ1-6, with 7 bases that match TRBD1. CDR1 and CDR2 (germline): SGHTA, FQGNSA. Trimming removed 0 bases from V and 1 base from J; junction bases left unmatched: 3. The CDR3 loop spans 17 amino acids. CDR3 coding DNA: TGTGCCAGCAGCTTAGCGAGGGACAGATCCTATAATTCACCCCTCCACTTT. Amino acids: CASSLARDRSYNSPLHF.

The chain employs TRBV11-3 and TRBJ2-3, with 10 bases identical to TRBD2. There are 16 residues in the CDR3. The germline gives CDR1 SGHNT, CDR2 YENEEA. V lost 3 bases to trimming and J lost 5 bases; unmatched junction nucleotides: 8. In nucleotides, the CDR3 is TGTGCCAGCAGCTTGGGCACCCTAGCGGGAGAAGATACGCAGTATTTT. It translates to CASSLGTLAGEDTQYF.

The rearrangement joins TRBV29-1 to TRBJ1-5, with D perhaps matching TRBD1 (5 bases). The CDR3 runs to 13 residues. CDR1 and CDR2 from the germline V gene are SQVTM and ANQGSEA. V lost 6 bases and J lost 6, with 15 bases in between. CDR3 in amino acids: CSVLGGLGQPQHF. CDR3 coding DNA: TGCAGCGTCCTGGGGGGTTTGGGTCAGCCCCAGCATTTT. Filled out from reference TRBV29-1 and TRBJ1-5, the complete variable domain reads SAVISQKPSRDICQRGTSLTIQCQVDSQVTMMFWYRQQPGQSLTLIATANQGSEATYESGFVIDKFPISRPNLTFSTLTVSNMSPEDSSIYLCSVLGGLGQPQHFGDGTRLSIL.

The genes are TRBV27 and TRBJ1-4; unclear D gene. Germline V gene data show CDR1 as MNHEY and CDR2 as SMNVEV (reference sequence). CDR3 length equals 17 residues. The ends were cut back, 6 bases at V and 1 base at J, with 18 bases in the middle. This CDR3 reads CASSPLLRPVTNEKLFF. The CDR3 region has the DNA TGTGCCAGCAGCCCCCTTCTACGGCCCGTAACTAATGAAAAACTGTTTTTT.

This CDR3 reads CASTALGNTEAFF. In DNA, the CDR3 is TGTGCCAGCACCGCTTTGGGAAACACTGAAGCTTTCTTT. The chain recombines TRBV25-1 with TRBJ1-1; D is unresolved. The CDR3 sequence is 13 residues long. Per germline, CDR1 MGHDK and CDR2 SYGVNS. The V gene lost 7 bases and the J gene lost 2 bases, with 11 bases spanning the gap.

V usage is TRBV20-1 and J usage is TRBJ2-3; perhaps TRBD2 as D (5 bases). The germline V and J ends were trimmed by 3 bases and 1 base, with 14 bases remaining between them. Germline values: CDR1 DFQATT, CDR2 SNEGSKA (reference sequence). This CDR3 is 15 amino acids long. CDR3 protein: CSASWWEKRTDTQYF. CDR3 coding DNA: TGCAGTGCTAGTTGGTGGGAGAAGCGCACAGATACGCAGTATTTT.

This rearrangement joins TRBV6-2 or TRBV6-3 to TRBJ2-3, with 11 bases lining up with TRBD2. V lost 0 bases, J lost 1 base, and 6 bases stayed unmatched. Germline CDR1 and CDR2: MNHEY and SVGEGT. The CDR3 has 18 residues. The CDR3 region is CASSYSWLAGGGTDTQYF. CDR3 in DNA: TGTGCCAGCAGTTACTCGTGGCTAGCGGGAGGCGGCACAGATACGCAGTATTTT.